The TCR beta chain described here comes from a study of blood T cell repertoires in COVID-19. As for the study in general: Material from acute and convalescent COVID-19 was sourced from the United States, Italy and Spain.

V was pared by 0 bases and J by 1 base, with 4 bases of the junction left unmatched. Germline V lookup: CDR1 SGHRS, CDR2 YFSETQ. The length of the CDR3 is 16 residues. Source study methods: Amplification of reference gene primers provided the estimated nucleated cell counts. This table comes from immunoSEQ multiplex PCR, and its TCRdb copy is limited to in-frame clones, with some not included. From that table come the V and J calls and clone size; the DNA was used to work out D and trimming. Seen here are under 300,000 clones, about 90% observed once, and the top ten hold about 6.9%. Recruits, aged about 18 to 95 years, lived in 24 US areas. In assigning cohorts, the study relied on participant-reported clinical history.

This sequence was found in a woman aged 30 to 39 with acute COVID-19. Sequencing input: PBMCs or T cells enriched from blood (not recorded which). The chain combines TRBV5-1 with TRBJ2-5; 9 bases match TRBD2. CDR3 nucleotide sequence: TGCGCCAGCAGCTTGGCTAGCGGGGCGATCCAAGAGACCCAGTACTTC. Residues: CASSLASGAIQETQYF.